Sequencing of this TCR beta chain was carried out in a study of T cell responses to AZD1222 COVID-19 vaccine. The CDR3 consists of 13 residues. The germline gives CDR1 SNHLY, CDR2 FYNNEI. The V gene lost 7 bases and the J gene lost 2 bases, with 11 bases spanning the gap. Details on this clone: The antigen is unknown.

Study-wide results and caveats: Spike as a whole was targeted by vaccine-associated CD4 TCRs, dominant at 160-218 and 743-854. Unmutated variant regions are reportedly targeted by nearly half of spike-specific TCRs.

Produced via immunoSEQ multiplex PCR; TCRdb's table is partial and in-frame only. The table lists tens of thousands of clones, about 87% of them singletons. This specimen was peripheral blood, taken 28 days after the second dose of the MenACWY control vaccine. This chain joins TRBV2 and TRBJ1-2; no reliable D call. This TCR came from an adult who received the MenACWY meningococcal vaccine as a control. CDR3 region: CASTPRPNYGYTF. The CDR3 coding sequence is TGTGCCAGCACCCCGCGGCCGAACTATGGCTACACCTTC.